This entry lists 19 T cell receptor beta chains sequenced from one sample in a study of cytomegalovirus exposure and HLA in healthy donors. PCR involved 60 Vbeta and 13 Jbeta primers. Here immunoSEQ multiplex PCR was the method, and the copy in TCRdb shows in-frame clones only, minus some. The table for this sample gives 150,000 to 200,000 clones. Sequencing used PBMCs. The receptors originated from a man younger than 45 in good health and CMV-seronegative.

The chain joins TRBV2 to TRBJ2-1; a weak D match, TRBD2 (5 bases). This CDR3 comprises 14 residues. Per the germline V gene, CDR1 is SNHLY and CDR2 is FYNNEI. V lost 7 bases to trimming and J lost 5 bases, with 15 bases between them. The CDR3 coding sequence is TGTGCCAGCACCTACCGGGGAGTGGACAATGAGCAGTTCTTC. Its protein product is CASTYRGVDNEQFF.

J is TRBJ2-3 and V is TRBV28; 10 bases are a match to TRBD2. Trimming took 5 bases from V and 7 from J; bases not matched to a gene: 9. Germline CDR1 and CDR2: MDHEN and SYDVKM. CDR3 length: 15 amino acids. CDR3 in amino acids: CASSPSSGSSYTQYF. The CDR3 DNA follows: TGTGCCAGCAGTCCCTCTAGCGGGAGTAGTTATACGCAGTATTTT.

The chain uses TRBV15 and TRBJ2-5; 9 bases match TRBD1. The DNA matches TRBJ2-7 better at its end, which makes the J call doubtful. Germline V lookup: CDR1 LNHNV, CDR2 YYDKDF (reference sequence). The CDR3 contains 16 residues. This CDR3 is CATSRGVGTGTYEQYF. CDR3 nucleotide sequence: TGTGCCACCAGCAGGGGGGTTGGGACAGGGACCTACGAGCAGTACTTC.

This chain connects TRBV5-1 to TRBJ2-2, with D possibly TRBD1 on 5 matching bases. The CDR3 totals 14 residues. V was trimmed by 3 bases and J by 4 bases, leaving 10 bases between them. From germline, CDR1 is SGHRS and CDR2 YFSETQ. CDR3 bases: TGCGCCAGCAGCTCGACAGACCCCACCGGGGAGCTGTTTTTT. Its protein is CASSSTDPTGELFF. The full variable domain, its missing parts supplied by reference TRBV5-1 and TRBJ2-2, is KAGVTQTPRYLIKTRGQQVTLSCSPISGHRSVSWYQQTPGQGLQFLFEYFSETQRNKGNFPGRFSGRQFSNSRSEMNVSTLELGDSALYLCASSSTDPTGELFFGEGSRLTVL.

The V gene is TRBV27, the J gene TRBJ2-5; a possible D gene is TRBD1 (6 bases). Germline values: CDR1 MNHEY, CDR2 SMNVEV (reference sequence). Trimming took off 3 bases at V and 0 bases at J, with 11 bases between the two ends. This CDR3 is built from 15 residues. In DNA form, the CDR3 reads TGTGCCAGCAGTTTCCTCGGACAGCACCAAGAGACCCAGTACTTC. Protein sequence: CASSFLGQHQETQYF.

V gene TRBV19 combines with J gene TRBJ2-5; 14 bases are a match to TRBD2. Germline lookup yields CDR1 LNHDA and CDR2 SQIVND (reference sequence). J lost 8 bases, V lost 5 bases, and 10 bases had no gene match. The CDR3 extends over 16 amino acids. CDR3 DNA: TGTGCCAGTAGTCCTTCCGGGACTAGCGGGGGAGTAACCCAGTACTTC. Translation gives CASSPSGTSGGVTQYF.

This chain connects TRBV5-8 to TRBJ1-5; no reliable D call. V lost 5 bases, J lost 7 bases, and 10 bases lay in between. This CDR3 is built from 12 residues. Germline loops: CDR1 SGHTS, CDR2 YDEGEE. CDR3 sequence (DNA): TGTGCCAGCAGGCCGACGGGACAGCCCCAGCATTTT. This sequence encodes CASRPTGQPQHF.

This rearrangement joins TRBV19 to TRBJ1-1, with TRBD1 identical over 10 bases. Trimming took 7 bases from V and 3 from J; bases not matched to a gene: 5. This CDR3 is 14 amino acids long. The germline gives CDR1 LNHDA, CDR2 SQIVND (reference sequence). As DNA, the CDR3 is TGTGCCAGTACGGCGACAGGGGGCTACACTGAAGCTTTCTTT. It is translated as CASTATGGYTEAFF.

The rearrangement links TRBV7-2 to TRBJ2-5; 10 bases map to TRBD2. The closer fit of TRBJ2-7 to the DNA end suggests the J call may be wrong. The CDR3 consists of 15 residues. The germline gives CDR1 SGHTA, CDR2 FQGNSA. The chain's CDR3 is CASSRSSGRVSEQYF. DNA of the CDR3: TGTGCCAGCAGCAGGAGCAGCGGGAGGGTCTCCGAGCAGTACTTC.

The rearrangement joins TRBV6-5 to TRBJ1-1, with 7 positions matching TRBD1. With V trimmed by 0 bases and J by 7 bases, 5 bases remained unmatched. The CDR3 length is 14 residues. The germline V gene has CDR1 MNHEY and CDR2 SVGAGI. The CDR3 reads CASSYSGGQNEAFF. The CDR3 nucleotides are TGTGCCAGCAGTTACTCTGGGGGACAGAATGAAGCTTTCTTT.

The rearrangement links TRBV5-4 to TRBJ2-6; a possible D gene is TRBD2 (6 bases). The V gene lost 8 bases and the J gene lost 2 bases, with 8 bases spanning the gap. The CDR3 spans 13 residues. Germline CDR1 SGHNT, CDR2 YYREEE (reference sequence). CDR3 bases: TGTGCCAGTGGGAGGACTGGGGCCAACGTCCTGACTTTC. Translated: CASGRTGANVLTF.

V usage is TRBV5-8 and J usage is TRBJ1-5; TRBD1 is a possible D gene (6 bases). Looked up from germline, CDR1 is SGHTS and CDR2 is YDEGEE. Trimming removed 3 bases at V and 3 bases at J, with 10 bases between. This CDR3 is 14 amino acids long. The CDR3 sequence is CASSWGHLNQPQHF. In DNA, the CDR3 is TGTGCCAGCAGCTGGGGACACCTCAATCAGCCCCAGCATTTT.

This chain uses TRBV18 with TRBJ2-2; TRBD1 aligns across 10 bases. This CDR3 spans 16 amino acids. Trimming at V came to 3 bases and at J to 3 bases, leaving 4 bases not matched to a gene. Germline V gene data show CDR1 as KGHSH and CDR2 as LQKENI. The CDR3 spells CASSPRGTGDTGELFF. In DNA, the CDR3 is TGTGCCAGCTCACCCCGCGGGACAGGGGACACCGGGGAGCTGTTTTTT.

The V call is TRBV9, the J call TRBJ2-7; 7 bases map to TRBD2. V shed 0 bases and J 2 bases; nucleotides not matched to a gene: 5. This CDR3 has 15 amino acids. Looked up from germline, CDR1 is SGDLS and CDR2 is YYNGEE. The CDR3 DNA is TGTGCCAGCAGCGTAGAAGCGGGAAGGACCTACGAGCAGTACTTC. It yields the protein CASSVEAGRTYEQYF.

This rearrangement joins TRBV10-2 to TRBJ1-1; D is unclear. The germline CDR1 and CDR2 sequences are WSHSY and SAAADI. Trimming cost V 3 bases and J 8 bases, with 10 bases left between them. This CDR3 contains 12 residues. Here the CDR3 DNA reads TGCGCCAGCAGTGACTGGGGAGCGGAAGCTTTCTTT. Its translation is CASSDWGAEAFF.

The chain combines TRBV12-5 with TRBJ1-5, with a weak D call TRBD1 (5 bases). The CDR3 contains 17 residues. V lost 2 bases and J lost 5, with 19 bases in between. The germline V gene has CDR1 LGHNT and CDR2 FRNRAP. The CDR3 region is CASGLHFETVTDQPQHF. CDR3 DNA: TGTGCTAGTGGTTTGCATTTTGAGACAGTCACCGATCAGCCCCAGCATTTT.

This chain links TRBV7-2 with TRBJ2-4, with D possibly matching TRBD1 (6 bases). The V gene's germline CDR1 is SGHTA and CDR2 FQGNSA. The CDR3 has 14 residues. V lost 4 bases and J 0 bases, leaving 7 bases between the germline ends. This chain's CDR3 is CASSYRAAKNIQYF. The CDR3, as DNA: TGTGCCAGCAGCTACAGGGCAGCCAAAAACATTCAGTACTTC.

The genes are TRBV10-2 and TRBJ2-2; D is perhaps TRBD2 (7 bases). V shed 3 bases and J shed 3 bases, with 17 bases lying between them. Germline V gene lookup returns CDR1 WSHSY and CDR2 SAAADI. The CDR3 runs to 17 residues. CDR3 amino acids: CASSDSRGARDTGELFF. In DNA, the CDR3 is TGCGCCAGCAGTGATTCACGGGGGGCTAGGGACACCGGGGAGCTGTTTTTT.

V and J are TRBV7-8 and TRBJ2-7; a possible D gene is TRBD2 (6 bases). The germline CDR1 and CDR2 sequences are SGHVS and FQNEAQ. The CDR3 covers 14 residues. V was shortened by 0 bases and J by 3 bases, with 9 bases between the two germline ends. DNA of the CDR3: TGTGCCAGCAGCTTAGCGGCGGGAAACTACGAGCAGTACTTC. Its protein is CASSLAAGNYEQYF.